These T cell receptor beta chains were read from a single sample in a study of T-cell reconstitution after alpha-beta-depleted transplantation in children. TCRdb analysed the PCR reads with MiXCR anew, one entry per CDR3 protein. The table shows 250,000 to 400,000 distinct CDR3 sequences, with approximately 20% occurring only once. Sequencing used PBMCs, mostly from graft donor cells, obtained 180 days after TCRalphabeta/CD19-depleted stem cell transplant. The receptors stem from a male patient between 5 and 17 years old who had a stem cell transplant for acute lymphoblastic leukemia, so the T cells may come from the graft donor. Both conserved end residues are part of each CDR3. A D gene is named only where the DNA matches it firmly. Expanded clones are given a class, and other clones once, few, many or no size at all.

clone size	J gene	D gene	V gene	CDR3 length	CDR3 DNA	CDR3 protein
NA	TRBJ2-1	TRBD2	TRBV15	16	TGTGCCACCAGCAGAGATCCGGGACTAGCCTACAATGAGCAGTTCTTC	CATSRDPGLAYNEQFF
many	TRBJ2-1	NA	TRBV6-2/TRBV6-3	16	TGTGCCAGCAGTTACCGAGGCGAGCGGGCGTACAATGAGCAGTTCTTC	CASSYRGERAYNEQFF
NA	TRBJ2-3	TRBD1	TRBV7-8	16	TGTGCCAGCAGCTTAGCTAGGACAGGGGGCACAGATACGCAGTATTTT	CASSLARTGGTDTQYF
NA	TRBJ2-1	NA	TRBV7-2	17	TGTGCCAGCAGCCCTTACTTTACCATTCTATTCCCCAATGAGCAGTTCTTC	CASSPYFTILFPNEQFF
NA	TRBJ2-1	TRBD2	TRBV5-1	17	TGCGCCAGCAGATTGCCCTTACTAGCGGGAGAACGGAATGAGCAGTTCTTC	CASRLPLLAGERNEQFF
few	TRBJ2-5	NA	TRBV5-1	15	TGCGCCAGCAGCTTGGGAAGGGACCTAATAGAGACCCAGTACTTC	CASSLGRDLIETQYF
few	TRBJ1-1	NA	TRBV7-2	16	TGTGCCAGCAGCCGACGCCCGGGACAACCGAACACTGAAGCTTTCTTT	CASSRRPGQPNTEAFF
NA	TRBJ2-1	NA	TRBV5-1	16	TGCGCCAGCAGCGTGACCACCGGGACTCCATACAATGAGCAGTTCTTC	CASSVTTGTPYNEQFF
few	TRBJ1-3	NA	TRBV7-8	16	TGTGCCAGCAGCTCCCGAACAGACTTCTCTGGAAACACCATATATTTT	CASSSRTDFSGNTIYF
few	TRBJ2-3	TRBD2	TRBV5-5	18	TGTGCCAGCAGCTTCCTAGCGGGCATATTTATAAGCACAGATACGCAGTATTTT	CASSFLAGIFISTDTQYF
NA	TRBJ1-2	NA	TRBV4-1	15	TGCGCCAGCAGCCAACCATGGAGAGGGGCTTTGGGCGACACCTTC	CASSQPWRGALGDTF